This T cell receptor (beta chain) was identified during a study of cytomegalovirus exposure and HLA in healthy donors. Overall study findings and caveats: Prediction of most subjects' HLA-A and HLA-B alleles by TCR beta sequences was reportedly accurate.

It was with 60 Vbeta and 13 Jbeta primers that the PCR ran. Sequencing used immunoSEQ multiplex PCR; TCRdb keeps in-frame clones, though not all of them. The profile shows 15,000 to 20,000 clones, about 77% of them singletons. Only one count was recorded for this clone. Its antigen is unknown. This CDR3 region has 14 residues. This sequence was found in a young man in good health and CMV-seronegative. The V gene is TRBV21-1, the J gene TRBJ2-7; the table's D call of TRBD2 was not tested on the DNA. TRBV21-1 counts as a pseudogene. Sequencing was done on a sample of PBMCs. This CDR3 reads CASRGRGWEIEQYF. For the CDR3, the DNA is TGTGCCAGCAGAGGGCGCGGGTGGGAGATCGAGCAGTACTTC.